Following are 4 T cell receptor beta chains from one sample sequenced in a study of Graves' ophthalmopathy and Graves' hyperthyroidism. RNA transcripts were the source from which TCR beta CDR3 regions were amplified. An initial RT-PCR round employing HTBI primers preceded a second-round multiplex PCR. TCRdb redid the calling of the multiplex PCR reads with MiXCR, one entry per CDR3 protein. The profile shows 500,000 to 600,000 distinct CDR3 sequences, 35% to 40% of them singletons. Sequenced input: peripheral blood or thyroid tissue (not recorded which). The receptors were sampled from an adult man with Graves' hyperthyroidism.

About this clonotype itself: A clone one base away is much larger, so this may be a read error. The chain couples TRBV20-1 to TRBJ1-5; D remains ambiguous. Germline lookup yields CDR1 DFQATT and CDR2 SNEGSKA (reference sequence). This CDR3 region has 15 residues. CDR3 amino acids: CSAKPGPYSNRPQHF. CDR3 in DNA: TGCAGTGCCAAGCCGGGCCCCTATAGCAATCGGCCCCAGCATTTT.

The rearrangement uses TRBV19 and TRBJ2-5; 15 bases match TRBD2. CDR3 size: 16 residues. J lost 4 bases, V lost 4 bases, and 4 bases had no gene match. The germline V gene encodes CDR1 LNHDA and CDR2 SQIVND (reference sequence). The CDR3 DNA sequence: TGTGCCAGTAGTAGGGGACTAGCGGGAGGCGTAGAGACCCAGTACTTC. Translation: CASSRGLAGGVETQYF.

This clonotype was counted between two and nine times. The rearrangement joins TRBV29-1 to TRBJ2-2, with D unresolved. The CDR3 extends over 10 amino acids. Trimming left V 4 bases short and J 7 bases short, with 4 bases between. Germline CDR1 and CDR2: SQVTM and ANQGSEA. In nucleotides, the CDR3 is TGCAGCGTTGGGGACGGGGAGCTGTTTTTT. Encoded protein: CSVGDGELFF.

The chain combines TRBV24-1 with TRBJ2-3, with TRBD2 matching over 12 bases. The CDR3 extends over 16 amino acids. Germline CDR1 KGHDR, CDR2 SFDVKD. Unmatched junction bases numbered 3, after V lost 4 bases and J lost 2 bases. CDR3: CATSDRTSGATDTQYF. The DNA for the CDR3 is TGTGCCACCAGTGACAGGACTAGCGGGGCCACAGATACGCAGTATTTT.